This T cell receptor (beta chain) was profiled in a study of shared clonotypes between healthy human individuals. Broader study findings: Genetic and exposure-history diversity was limited by the small donor number. The study generally estimated greater richness for naive than memory subsets. When compared with the clonotypes that were shared by all four sorted-subset donors, the non-shared clonotypes turned out to have lower generation probabilities.

Terminally differentiated effector memory CD45RA+ cells were excluded by CCR7 positive selection of CD45RO-negative cells. The study drew all its donors from Caucasian adults living in Nashville, Tennessee. Method: immunoSEQ multiplex PCR; TCRdb's copy keeps in-frame clones and lacks some. The sample has over 750,000 clones, roughly 96% seen once; the top ten hold less than 0.25%. A note on this clone: The antigen is undetermined.

Trimming left V 5 bases short and J 6 bases short, with 13 bases between. The CDR3 is 12 amino acids. From germline, CDR1 is GTSNPN and CDR2 SVGIG (reference sequence). This rearrangement joins TRBV30 to TRBJ1-2; D is possibly TRBD1 (6 bases). The sample was naive CD8+ T cells sorted from blood. The clonotype was recovered from a young man in good health. CDR3 protein: CAWDDRPDGYTF. DNA for the CDR3: TGTGCCTGGGATGACAGGCCGGATGGCTACACCTTC.